A single sample is the source of the 28 T cell receptor beta chains below, sequenced in a study of blood T cell repertoires in COVID-19. Here immunoSEQ multiplex PCR was the method, and the copy in TCRdb shows in-frame clones only, minus some. The table includes about 240,000 clones, roughly 86% detected once. The material sequenced was peripheral blood. The receptors come from a man older than 75 with acute or convalescent COVID-19.

The chain has TRBV5-8 and TRBJ1-6, with 7 bases identical to TRBD1. The CDR3 loop spans 15 amino acids. Germline V gives CDR1 SGHTS, CDR2 YDEGEE. V trimming: 6 bases; J trimming: 7 bases; junction bases outside the gene matches: 10. CDR3 region: CASNRRGQGNSPLHF. CDR3 coding DNA: TGTGCCAGCAACCGAAGGGGGCAGGGCAATTCACCCCTCCACTTT.

The rearrangement links TRBV5-8 to TRBJ1-3; D gene unclear. The germline CDR1 and CDR2 sequences are SGHTS and YDEGEE. V dropped 6 bases and J dropped 0 bases, with 7 bases sitting between them. The CDR3 is 13 residues long. The CDR3 here is CASTEVSGNTIYF. CDR3 bases: TGTGCCAGCACCGAGGTCTCTGGAAACACCATATATTTT.

The rearrangement uses TRBV27 and TRBJ1-6; D gene ambiguous. The CDR3 spans 16 residues. Trimming removed 2 bases from V and 9 bases from J, with 17 bases in between. Germline V gene data show CDR1 as MNHEY and CDR2 as SMNVEV (reference sequence). The CDR3 loop reads CASSLKAGVSGSPLHF. The CDR3 DNA sequence: TGTGCCAGCAGTTTAAAAGCGGGCGTATCGGGTTCACCCCTCCACTTT.

This chain uses TRBV7-9 with TRBJ1-5; maybe TRBD1 (6 bases). Trimming took off 0 bases at V and 5 bases at J, with 11 bases between the two ends. CDR3 length: 15 amino acids. The germline CDR1 and CDR2 sequences are SEHNR and FQNEAQ (reference sequence). The CDR3 DNA is TGTGCCAGCAGCTTAGCGGAAGCAGGGGATCAGCCCCAGCATTTT. Translated, it gives CASSLAEAGDQPQHF.

V and J are TRBV18 and TRBJ1-5; no clear D. CDR3 size: 15 residues. V lost 3 bases to trimming and J lost 0 bases, with 9 bases between them. CDR1 is KGHSH and CDR2 is LQKENI in the germline V gene. Here the CDR3 DNA reads TGTGCCAGCTCACCGTACGGTAATAGCAATCAGCCCCAGCATTTT. It codes for CASSPYGNSNQPQHF.

CDR3 in amino acids: CASSLDRGGLAGELFF. The CDR3 bases are TGTGCCAGCAGCTTGGACAGGGGAGGGTTGGCCGGGGAGCTGTTTTTT. The rearrangement links TRBV7-8 to TRBJ2-2; 9 bases align to TRBD1. V shed 3 bases and J 6 bases; nucleotides not matched to a gene: 8. Germline CDR1 and CDR2: SGHVS and FQNEAQ. The CDR3 is 16 amino acids.

This clone came up a few times. The CDR3 DNA reads as TGTGCCAGCAGTCGAAACGTCTATAGCAATCAGCCCCAGCATTTT. Amino acid sequence: CASSRNVYSNQPQHF. This sequence joins TRBV27 and TRBJ1-5; no definite D call. Germline loops: CDR1 MNHEY, CDR2 SMNVEV (reference sequence). Trimming removed 5 bases from V and 0 bases from J, with 11 bases in between. The CDR3 has 15 amino acids.

The rearrangement uses TRBV5-1 and TRBJ1-4; 8 positions match TRBD1. Germline CDR1 SGHRS, CDR2 YFSETQ. The length of the CDR3 is 14 residues. Losses at the gene ends were 3 bases for V and 6 bases for J; bases not matched to a gene: 4. The CDR3 DNA follows: TGCGCCAGCAGCTCAGGGGGCTTAGATGAAAAACTGTTTTTT. Protein: CASSSGGLDEKLFF.

The genes are TRBV11-2 and TRBJ1-4; the match to TRBD1 covers 7 bases. J was trimmed by 3 bases and V by 5 bases; bases with no gene match: 15. The CDR3 runs to 18 residues. Per germline, CDR1 SGHAT and CDR2 FQNNGV. CDR3 amino acids: CASSQPTGRGGPNEKLFF. The CDR3 nucleotides are TGTGCCAGCAGCCAGCCGACAGGGAGAGGAGGGCCTAATGAAAAACTGTTTTTT. Full variable domain (remainder filled in from reference TRBV11-2 and TRBJ1-4): EAGVAQSPRYKIIEKRQSVAFWCNPISGHATLYWYQQILGQGPKLLIQFQNNGVVDDSQLPKDRFSAERLKGVDSTLKIQPAKLEDSAVYLCASSQPTGRGGPNEKLFFGSGTQLSVL.

The chain combines TRBV9 with TRBJ1-1; 9 positions agree with TRBD1. V lost 1 base to trimming and J lost 1 base; unmatched junction nucleotides: 2. Looked up from germline, CDR1 is SGDLS and CDR2 is YYNGEE. The CDR3 loop spans 15 amino acids. The CDR3 loop is CASSVWTGANTEAFF. The CDR3 nucleotides are TGTGCCAGCAGCGTATGGACAGGGGCGAACACTGAAGCTTTCTTT. Full variable domain (rest looked up from reference TRBV9 and TRBJ1-1): DSGVTQTPKHLITATGQRVTLRCSPRSGDLSVYWYQQSLDQGLQFLIQYYNGEERAKGNILERFSAQQFPDLHSELNLSSLELGDSALYFCASSVWTGANTEAFFGQGTRLTVV.

This clone was counted a few times. The rearrangement joins TRBV19 to TRBJ2-2, with 7 nucleotides matching TRBD2. Germline CDR1 is LNHDA and CDR2 is SQIVND (reference sequence). With V trimmed by 6 bases and J by 10 bases, 11 bases remained unmatched. The CDR3 is made up of 14 amino acids. CDR3 loop: CASRPPDREEELFF. The CDR3 DNA reads as TGTGCCAGTAGACCGCCTGACCGGGAGGAGGAGCTGTTTTTT.

The chain joins TRBV6-2 or TRBV6-3 to TRBJ1-2; D gene unclear. The germline CDR1 and CDR2 sequences are MNHEY and SVGEGT. V was clipped by 6 bases and J by 5 bases, with 7 bases between them. The length of the CDR3 is 11 residues. The CDR3 loop is CASSGGYGYTF. In DNA form, the CDR3 reads TGTGCCAGCAGCGGAGGGTATGGCTACACCTTC.

V is TRBV3-1 (or the pseudogene TRBV3-2) and J is TRBJ2-7; TRBD2 aligns across 8 bases. The CDR3 is 15 residues long. V was clipped by 4 bases and J by 0 bases; unmatched bases: 5. Germline assignment: CDR1 LGHDT and CDR2 YNNKEL (reference sequence). In nucleotides, the CDR3 is TGTGCCAGCAGCCCTACGGGGGGGAGCTCCTACGAGCAGTACTTC. Its protein is CASSPTGGSSYEQYF.

The V gene is TRBV4-2, the J gene TRBJ2-2; TRBD1 agrees at 8 bases. The CDR3 loop spans 17 amino acids. Germline values: CDR1 LGHNA, CDR2 YNFKEQ. V dropped 3 bases and J dropped 7; count of bases not matched to a gene: 13. The CDR3 reads CASSHSGQGKAVGELFF. Here the CDR3 DNA reads TGTGCCAGCAGCCATAGCGGACAGGGAAAAGCTGTCGGGGAGCTGTTTTTT.

The rearrangement uses TRBV28 and TRBJ1-4, with 8 bases lining up with TRBD1. Trimming took 4 bases from V and 8 from J; bases not matched to a gene: 9. The CDR3 length is 15 residues. The germline V gene encodes CDR1 MDHEN and CDR2 SYDVKM. The CDR3 DNA is TGTGCCAGCAGTTCCCTTACAGGGGGTGGCGAAAAACTGTTTTTT. Residues: CASSSLTGGGEKLFF.

This chain links TRBV5-5 with TRBJ1-4, with 7 bases lining up with TRBD1. Germline CDR1 reads SGHKS; CDR2 reads YYEKEE (reference sequence). V trimming: 3 bases; J trimming: 6 bases; junction bases outside the gene matches: 8. The CDR3 totals 15 residues. CDR3: CASSSWGQTYEKLFF. In DNA, the CDR3 is TGTGCCAGCAGCTCGTGGGGACAGACCTATGAAAAACTGTTTTTT.

The chain recombines TRBV15 with TRBJ2-7, with 7 bases fitting TRBD2. The CDR3 length is 15 residues. From germline, CDR1 is LNHNV and CDR2 YYDKDF (reference sequence). V was pared by 1 base and J by 2 bases, with 5 bases of the junction left unmatched. This chain's CDR3 is CATSRGGSGTYEQYF. In nucleotides, the CDR3 is TGTGCCACCAGCAGAGGCGGGAGTGGCACCTACGAGCAGTACTTC.

This clone was seen just once. The rearrangement links TRBV9 to TRBJ1-6; D might be TRBD1 (5 bases). V lost 3 bases and J 10 bases, leaving 20 bases between the germline ends. CDR3 size: 16 residues. The germline CDR1 and CDR2 sequences are SGDLS and YYNGEE. As DNA, the CDR3 is TGTGCCAGCAGCGACCCCCCGGGGGTGGGGAGCTCACCCCTCCACTTT. It translates to CASSDPPGVGSSPLHF.

J is TRBJ1-1 and V is TRBV24-1; the D gene is possibly TRBD1 (6 bases). The CDR3 has 14 residues. Trimming cost V 5 bases and J 3 bases, with 12 bases left between them. The germline V gene has CDR1 KGHDR and CDR2 SFDVKD. The CDR3 nucleotides read TGTGCCACCAGTGTTAAGGGGGTTGACACTGAAGCTTTCTTT. Amino acid sequence: CATSVKGVDTEAFF.

V is TRBV3-1 (or the pseudogene TRBV3-2) and J is TRBJ2-1, with TRBD2 identical over 7 bases. This CDR3 is 11 amino acids long. The germline V gene has CDR1 LGHDT and CDR2 YNNKEL (reference sequence). V shed 8 bases, J shed 6 bases, and the junction held 1 base outside the gene matches. The CDR3 coding sequence is TGTGCCAGCGGGACTATCAATGAGCAGTTCTTC. Protein sequence: CASGTINEQFF.

This clone has only one observation. The rearrangement joins TRBV15 to TRBJ1-4; maybe TRBD1 (5 bases). This CDR3 contains 15 residues. The germline V gene encodes CDR1 LNHNV and CDR2 YYDKDF (reference sequence). V lost 5 bases, J lost 8 bases, and 18 bases lay in between. For the CDR3, the DNA is TGTGCCACCAGCGGAACGGGCAGGGAGGAGGAAAAACTGTTTTTT. This gives the protein CATSGTGREEEKLFF.

The genes are TRBV9 and TRBJ1-2, with TRBD1 matching over 7 bases. This CDR3 has 15 residues. Germline CDR1 SGDLS, CDR2 YYNGEE. V dropped 3 bases and J dropped 0; count of bases not matched to a gene: 5. The CDR3 protein is CASSGKQGPNYGYTF. The CDR3 DNA reads TGTGCCAGCAGCGGGAAACAGGGGCCTAACTATGGCTACACCTTC.

This clone was counted a single time. Within the sample, other DNA sequences also encode this same CDR3. This rearrangement joins TRBV14 to TRBJ1-1; TRBD1 matches 7 bases. The J segment lost 2 bases and the V segment lost 6 bases, leaving 6 bases of the junction unmatched. The CDR3 loop spans 14 amino acids. CDR1 SGHDN and CDR2 FVKESK come from the germline V gene. CDR3 region: CASSFGQANTEAFF. In DNA, the CDR3 is TGTGCCAGCAGTTTCGGACAGGCCAACACTGAAGCTTTCTTT.

The chain employs TRBV7-2 and TRBJ2-7; 12 nucleotides line up with TRBD2. The length of the CDR3 is 15 residues. The germline CDR1 and CDR2 sequences are SGHTA and FQGNSA. V lost 4 bases and J lost 4; bases outside the gene matches: 5. The CDR3: CASSSGLAGMYEQYF. The CDR3, as DNA: TGTGCCAGCAGCTCCGGACTAGCGGGAATGTACGAGCAGTACTTC.

V gene TRBV11-3 combines with J gene TRBJ2-1, with TRBD2 matching 8 bases. Unmatched junction bases numbered 0, after V lost 1 base and J lost 1 base. The CDR3 runs to 15 residues. Germline V gene lookup returns CDR1 SGHNT and CDR2 YENEEA. In nucleotides, the CDR3 is TGTGCCAGCAGCTTAGGCGGGAGGTCCTACAATGAGCAGTTCTTC. Translating it yields CASSLGGRSYNEQFF.

The chain links TRBV5-6 to TRBJ1-6; tentative D call: TRBD1 (5 bases). Trimming removed 3 bases from V and 7 bases from J, with 11 bases in between. The CDR3 length is 14 residues. Germline V gene sequence: CDR1 SGHDT, CDR2 YYEEEE. DNA of the CDR3: TGTGCCAGCAGCTCGGGGGGGTTGAATTCACCCCTCCACTTT. It translates to CASSSGGLNSPLHF.

J is TRBJ1-5 and V is TRBV19; 8 nucleotides agree with TRBD1. This CDR3 is built from 17 residues. Looked up from germline, CDR1 is LNHDA and CDR2 is SQIVND (reference sequence). J gave up 4 bases and V 5 bases, and 13 bases lay outside the gene matches. CDR3 sequence: CASSATWTGTPNQPQHF. In DNA form, the CDR3 reads TGTGCCAGTAGTGCCACTTGGACAGGGACCCCGAATCAGCCCCAGCATTTT.

The V and J genes are TRBV7-9 and TRBJ2-5; no clear D gene. Germline CDR1 SEHNR, CDR2 FQNEAQ (reference sequence). The CDR3 has 12 residues. The V gene lost 2 bases and the J gene lost 5 bases, with 6 bases spanning the gap. The CDR3 protein is CASSLSGETQYF. The CDR3 DNA reads as TGTGCCAGCAGCTTATCCGGGGAGACCCAGTACTTC.